This T cell receptor (beta chain) was documented in a study of blood T cell repertoires in COVID-19. As handled by the study authors: For nucleated cells, counts were estimated from reference gene primer amplification. Clones were sequenced by immunoSEQ multiplex PCR, and TCRdb holds only the in-frame ones, with some missing. Clone size and V and J calls were adopted from that table, with D and trimming inferred from the DNA. Of hundreds of thousands of clones in the sample, roughly 89% were seen once. V lost 2 bases, J lost 3 bases, and 8 bases lay in between. Germline V gives CDR1 SGHNT, CDR2 YYREEE (reference sequence). This CDR3 is 13 amino acids long.

This clonotype was obtained from a woman aged 25 to 39 with active or convalescent COVID-19. Sample: peripheral blood. The J gene is TRBJ2-5, the V gene TRBV5-4; D remains ambiguous. CDR3 sequence: CASSFQVEETQYF. In nucleotides, the CDR3 is TGTGCCAGCAGCTTCCAGGTGGAAGAGACCCAGTACTTC.